These 19 T cell receptor beta chains came from one sample sequenced in a study of blood T cell repertoires in COVID-19. The method was immunoSEQ multiplex PCR; TCRdb's version includes in-frame clones alone and lacks a portion of them. The sample consists of hundreds of thousands of clones, 87% of them appearing once. Input material: PBMCs or T cells enriched from blood (not recorded which). These receptors originate from a young woman with acute COVID-19.

The V and J genes are TRBV5-1 and TRBJ2-1; 8 nucleotides agree with TRBD2. There are 16 residues in the CDR3. Germline values: CDR1 SGHRS, CDR2 YFSETQ. The junction had 9 bases not matched to a gene; V was cut back by 4 bases and J by 3 bases. The CDR3 loop reads CASSPRGLGGYNEQFF. CDR3 bases: TGCGCCAGCAGCCCGAGGGGACTAGGGGGCTACAATGAGCAGTTCTTC.

The genes are TRBV5-5 and TRBJ2-1; 10 bases align to TRBD2. Per germline, CDR1 SGHKS and CDR2 YYEKEE (reference sequence). The length of the CDR3 is 14 residues. Trimming cost V 6 bases and J 4 bases; bases outside gene matches: 4. The DNA of the CDR3 is TGTGCCAGCACCAAGCGGGAGGGGTACAATGAGCAGTTCTTC. Protein sequence: CASTKREGYNEQFF.

V usage is TRBV30 and J usage is TRBJ2-5; D might be TRBD1 (7 bases). The germline V gene has CDR1 GTSNPN and CDR2 SVGIG (reference sequence). The CDR3 is made up of 14 amino acids. V lost 1 base, J lost 4 bases, and 13 bases lay in between. The CDR3 sequence is CAWSGGQGGETQYF. For the CDR3, the DNA is TGTGCCTGGAGTGGGGGGCAGGGGGGAGAGACCCAGTACTTC.

The gene calls are TRBV19 and TRBJ1-1; 7 bases agree with TRBD1. CDR1 is LNHDA and CDR2 is SQIVND in the germline V gene (reference sequence). J lost 3 bases, V lost 9 bases, and 4 bases had no gene match. The CDR3 contains 12 residues. The CDR3 DNA sequence: TGTGCCAGCACAGGGGTGTACACTGAAGCTTTCTTT. This encodes CASTGVYTEAFF.

V gene TRBV5-1 combines with J gene TRBJ1-1; the match to TRBD1 covers 8 bases. V lost 4 bases and J lost 5; bases outside the gene matches: 10. CDR3 length equals 15 residues. Germline-derived CDR1 and CDR2 are SGHRS and YFSETQ. CDR3 coding DNA: TGCGCCAGCAGCCAAGGACAGGGCATGATGACTGAAGCTTTCTTT. Translation gives CASSQGQGMMTEAFF.

The chain links TRBV5-1 to TRBJ2-3, with 9 bases lining up with TRBD2. The trim removed 4 bases at V and 1 base at J, leaving 4 bases unmatched. The CDR3 length is 15 residues. Germline V lookup: CDR1 SGHRS, CDR2 YFSETQ. Here the CDR3 reads CASSPAGGGTDTQYF. The CDR3 DNA reads TGCGCCAGCAGCCCAGCGGGGGGTGGCACAGATACGCAGTATTTT. Full variable domain (rest looked up from reference TRBV5-1 and TRBJ2-3): KAGVTQTPRYLIKTRGQQVTLSCSPISGHRSVSWYQQTPGQGLQFLFEYFSETQRNKGNFPGRFSGRQFSNSRSEMNVSTLELGDSALYLCASSPAGGGTDTQYFGPGTRLTVL.

This clone appeared a single time. Other DNA sequences in the same sample also yield this CDR3. The chain joins TRBV19 to TRBJ2-7; 9 bases fit TRBD1. There are 15 residues in the CDR3. J lost 2 bases, V lost 5 bases, and 7 bases had no gene match. From germline, CDR1 is LNHDA and CDR2 SQIVND (reference sequence). CDR3 sequence (DNA): TGTGCCAGTAGTTCAGGGACAGGGAACCCCTACGAGCAGTACTTC. Encoded protein: CASSSGTGNPYEQYF.

This chain connects TRBV10-3 to TRBJ1-3; D gene unclear. CDR3 size: 12 residues. Trimming left V 5 bases short and J 7 bases short, with 9 bases between. Germline CDR1 is ENHRY and CDR2 is SYGVKD. The CDR3 loop is CAISPAGNTIYF. The CDR3 region has the DNA TGTGCCATCAGTCCCGCGGGTAACACCATATATTTT.

The rearrangement links TRBV14 to TRBJ2-2; unclear D gene. This CDR3 region has 13 residues. The germline gives CDR1 SGHDN, CDR2 FVKESK. With 2 bases removed from V and 7 bases from J, the gap between germline ends came to 8 bases. The CDR3 loop reads CASSQTRFGELFF. CDR3 bases: TGTGCCAGCAGCCAAACCCGGTTCGGGGAGCTGTTTTTT.

CDR3 coding DNA: TGTGCCAGCAGTACGATTACAGGGGGCTCTGGCTACACCTTC. This sequence encodes CASSTITGGSGYTF. This chain connects TRBV7-2 to TRBJ1-2, with TRBD1 identical over 9 bases. V was pared by 6 bases and J by 7 bases, with 9 bases of the junction left unmatched. CDR1 SGHTA and CDR2 FQGNSA come from the germline V gene. The length of the CDR3 is 14 residues.

The V gene is TRBV16, the J gene TRBJ1-2; 8 bases fit TRBD1. CDR3 length equals 14 residues. V shed 4 bases and J 9 bases; nucleotides not matched to a gene: 10. Germline CDR1 KGHSY, CDR2 FQNENV. The CDR3 here is CASSRQTGEGSYTF. CDR3 DNA sequence: TGTGCCAGCAGCCGACAGACAGGGGAAGGTAGCTACACCTTC.

The rearrangement links TRBV24-1 to TRBJ1-5; 12 bases fit TRBD1. The germline V gene has CDR1 KGHDR and CDR2 SFDVKD. Trimming at V came to 7 bases and at J to 6 bases, leaving 3 bases not matched to a gene. There are 14 residues in the CDR3. The CDR3 DNA reads as TGTGCCACCAGGGGACAGGGGGCCGGTCAGCCCCAGCATTTT. It is translated as CATRGQGAGQPQHF.

The chain has TRBV7-8 and TRBJ1-4; D gene ambiguous. The V end lost 5 bases, the J end lost 7 bases, and 17 bases lay between the germline ends. Germline V gene lookup returns CDR1 SGHVS and CDR2 FQNEAQ. CDR3 length equals 15 residues. The CDR3 nucleotides read TGTGCCAGCAGCCCTCGGACTTTACCCAGTGAAAAACTGTTTTTT. Protein product: CASSPRTLPSEKLFF. Complete variable domain (other parts from reference TRBV7-8 and TRBJ1-4): GAGVSQSPRYKVAKRGQDVALRCDPISGHVSLFWYQQALGQGPEFLTYFQNEAQLDKSGLPSDRFFAERPEGSVSTLKIQRTQQEDSAVYLCASSPRTLPSEKLFFGSGTQLSVL.

This clone was observed once. V and J are TRBV9 and TRBJ2-5, with TRBD2 matching 12 bases. J lost 2 bases, V lost 2 bases, and 4 bases had no gene match. The CDR3 loop spans 16 amino acids. Germline V gene data show CDR1 as SGDLS and CDR2 as YYNGEE. CDR3: CASSVLAGGVQETQYF. CDR3 nucleotides: TGTGCCAGCAGCGTCCTAGCGGGAGGGGTACAAGAGACCCAGTACTTC.

The chain couples TRBV7-8 to TRBJ2-7; D may be TRBD2 (6 bases). The ends were cut back, 1 base at V and 3 bases at J, with 13 bases in the middle. The CDR3 length is 15 residues. Germline V CDR1 and CDR2: SGHVS, FQNEAQ. The CDR3 here is CASSLDGGRNYEQYF. CDR3 DNA sequence: TGTGCCAGCAGCTTAGACGGGGGACGGAACTACGAGCAGTACTTC.

The chain joins TRBV5-8 to TRBJ1-1, with no clear D. There are 13 residues in the CDR3. Germline CDR1 and CDR2: SGHTS and YDEGEE. Trimming removed 1 base at V and 1 base at J, with 5 bases between. The CDR3 nucleotides read TGTGCCAGCAGCTTGTCTCCGAACACTGAAGCTTTCTTT. Translated, it gives CASSLSPNTEAFF. The full variable domain, in which reference TRBV5-8 and TRBJ1-1 provide the parts outside the CDR3, is EAGVTQSPTHLIKTRGQQATLRCSPISGHTSVYWYQQALGLGLQFLLWYDEGEERNRGNFPPRFSGRQFPNYSSELNVNALELEDSALYLCASSLSPNTEAFFGQGTRLTVV.

The rearrangement joins TRBV7-9 to TRBJ1-4; TRBD1 matches 9 bases. The CDR3 consists of 14 residues. V lost 4 bases and J lost 8; bases outside the gene matches: 5. CDR1 and CDR2 (germline): SEHNR, FQNEAQ (reference sequence). The CDR3 reads CASSSQGAREKLFF. The CDR3 DNA reads TGTGCCAGCAGCTCACAGGGGGCGCGCGAAAAACTGTTTTTT.

The V and J genes are TRBV28 and TRBJ2-2; D unclear. The germline V gene has CDR1 MDHEN and CDR2 SYDVKM. The CDR3 runs to 15 residues. The V end lost 6 bases, the J end lost 5 bases, and 16 bases lay between the germline ends. CDR3 sequence (DNA): TGTGCCAGCAGCCCCCGACAAATCAAAACCGGGGAGCTGTTTTTT. This sequence encodes CASSPRQIKTGELFF.

The V gene is TRBV19, the J gene TRBJ2-3, with D possibly being TRBD2 (5 bases). The V end was cut by 3 bases, the J end by 0 bases, with 13 bases between. Germline V lookup: CDR1 LNHDA, CDR2 SQIVND (reference sequence). The CDR3 is 16 amino acids. The CDR3 is CASSIRGNPSTDTQYF. The CDR3 nucleotides are TGTGCCAGTAGTATCCGGGGAAACCCTAGCACAGATACGCAGTATTTT.